A selection of T cell receptor beta chains follows, all from one sample in a study of T-cell reconstitution after alpha-beta-depleted transplantation in children. TCRdb redid the calling of the PCR reads with MiXCR, one entry per CDR3 protein. The sample lists about 610,000 distinct CDR3 sequences; about 10% were seen once. Sequencing used PBMCs from the stem cell graft donor, obtained from the stem cell graft. The origin of the receptors is a human donor who donated a stem cell graft to a child with acute myeloid leukemia. The CDR3 runs from the conserved cysteine through the conserved F or W. The order of the fields is J gene, clone size, CDR3 length, V gene, D gene, CDR3 protein, CDR3 DNA. D genes are given only for firm matches. Expanded clones are given a class, and other clones once, few, many or no size at all.

TRBJ2-7	many	18	TRBV27	TRBD1	CASSLSFPGGTGAYEQYF	TGTGCCAGCAGTTTATCGTTCCCAGGGGGGACAGGGGCCTACGAGCAGTACTTC
TRBJ2-3	-	18	TRBV3-1	TRBD2	CASSRGLAGGRTTDTQYF	TGTGCCAGCAGTCGCGGACTAGCGGGAGGACGAACCACAGATACGCAGTATTTT
TRBJ2-1	many	11	TRBV12-3/TRBV12-4	-	CASTIYNEQFF	TGTGCCAGCACCATCTACAATGAGCAGTTCTTC
TRBJ2-7	few	14	TRBV6-5	-	CASSYSAHLAEQYF	TGTGCCAGCAGTTACTCGGCTCACTTGGCCGAGCAGTACTTC
TRBJ1-3	-	16	TRBV24-1	-	CATSDSAGNSGNTIYF	TGTGCCACCAGTGATTCGGCGGGAAACTCTGGAAACACCATATATTTT
TRBJ2-5	few	15	TRBV21-1	-	CASSNETGFQETQYF	TGTGCCAGCAGCAATGAGACAGGATTTCAAGAGACCCAGTACTTC
TRBJ2-7	few	16	TRBV27	-	CASSGLRGEVLVEQYF	TGTGCCAGCAGCGGCCTTAGGGGGGAAGTTTTGGTCGAGCAGTACTTC
TRBJ1-2	few	14	TRBV13	-	CASSPSDWGDGYTF	TGTGCCAGCAGCCCAAGTGATTGGGGAGACGGCTACACCTTC
TRBJ2-1	few	14	TRBV29-1	TRBD1	CSVRRDRAFNEQFF	TGCAGCGTCCGCCGGGACAGGGCGTTTAATGAGCAGTTCTTC
TRBJ2-1	many	15	TRBV12-3/TRBV12-4	-	CASSLPNRPGGEQFF	TGTGCCAGCAGTTTACCAAACCGTCCCGGAGGTGAGCAGTTCTTC
TRBJ2-7	many	17	TRBV12-3/TRBV12-4	TRBD2	CASSSIRTSGSPREQYF	TGTGCCAGCAGCTCAATCCGGACTAGCGGGTCCCCAAGGGAGCAGTACTTC
TRBJ1-2	few	14	TRBV28	-	CASSLFAAYYGYTF	TGTGCCAGCAGTTTATTCGCAGCCTACTATGGCTACACCTTC
TRBJ2-1	many	14	TRBV6-1	-	CASSPRLGVFEQFF	TGTGCCAGCAGCCCACGACTGGGTGTGTTTGAGCAGTTCTTC
TRBJ2-2	few	15	TRBV29-1	TRBD1	CSVVGDRGNTGELFF	TGCAGCGTTGTAGGGGACAGGGGGAACACCGGGGAGCTGTTTTTT
TRBJ2-1	-	15	TRBV7-2	TRBD2	CASSPGLAEGNEQFF	TGTGCCAGCAGCCCGGGACTAGCGGAGGGCAATGAGCAGTTCTTC
TRBJ2-3	-	15	TRBV4-3	TRBD2	CASSHSTSGTDTQYF	TGCGCCAGCAGCCACTCAACTAGCGGAACAGATACGCAGTATTTT
TRBJ2-3	many	12	TRBV20-1	-	CSARVDTDTQYF	TGCAGTGCTAGAGTGGACACAGATACGCAGTATTTT
TRBJ2-7	many	12	TRBV6-6	TRBD1	CATTGTAYEQYF	TGTGCCACGACCGGGACAGCCTACGAGCAGTACTTC
TRBJ2-5	few	15	TRBV12-3/TRBV12-4	TRBD1	CASSRPGQAQETQYF	TGTGCCAGCAGCCGTCCGGGACAGGCTCAAGAGACCCAGTACTTC
TRBJ1-1	-	20	TRBV27	-	CASSHRLSRGLGRMNTEAFF	TGTGCCAGCAGTCACAGACTCTCACGGGGACTGGGTAGGATGAACACTGAAGCTTTCTTT
TRBJ2-3	-	16	TRBV7-2	TRBD2	CASSPTGLAGADTQYF	TGTGCCAGCAGCCCCACTGGGCTAGCGGGAGCAGATACGCAGTATTTT
TRBJ2-6	-	18	TRBV11-2	TRBD1	CASSPGGQGSLGANVLTF	TGTGCCAGCAGCCCGGGCGGACAGGGGTCACTCGGGGCCAACGTCCTGACTTTC
TRBJ2-1	-	17	TRBV19	TRBD2	CASSTRGLAGGYNEQFF	TGTGCCAGTAGTACCCGTGGGCTAGCGGGAGGATACAATGAGCAGTTCTTC
TRBJ2-1	-	16	TRBV9	-	CASSVGTWSSYNEQFF	TGTGCCAGCAGCGTAGGGACGTGGAGCTCCTACAATGAGCAGTTCTTC
TRBJ2-1	few	15	TRBV6-2/TRBV6-3	-	CASSSRDKGDNEQFF	TGTGCCAGCAGTTCCCGGGACAAGGGGGACAATGAGCAGTTCTTC
TRBJ2-1	-	15	TRBV20-1	-	CSAPRGQTLGNEQFF	TGCAGTGCTCCGAGAGGACAGACTTTAGGCAATGAGCAGTTCTTC
TRBJ2-1	many	12	TRBV7-3	-	CASSLSDDPVIF	TGTGCCAGCAGCTTATCCGACGACCCTGTGATCTTC
TRBJ2-1	many	11	TRBV29-1	-	CSVGASIEQFF	TGCAGCGTTGGGGCTAGCATTGAGCAGTTCTTC
TRBJ2-1	-	15	TRBV28	TRBD1	CASSLRDRAYNEQFF	TGTGCCAGCAGTCTCCGGGACAGGGCCTACAATGAGCAGTTCTTC
TRBJ2-3	many	15	TRBV4-3	TRBD2	CASSPGLAATDTQYF	TGCGCCAGCAGCCCCGGACTAGCGGCCACAGATACGCAGTATTTT
TRBJ2-7	many	12	TRBV27	TRBD1	CASRGQGNEQYF	TGTGCCAGCAGGGGACAGGGTAACGAGCAGTACTTC
TRBJ2-2	-	14	TRBV29-1	TRBD2	CSVDPGGGPGELFF	TGCAGCGTTGACCCCGGGGGAGGGCCCGGGGAGCTGTTTTTT
TRBJ2-1	-	12	TRBV24-1	-	CATSDRGNEQFF	TGTGCCACCAGTGATAGGGGGAATGAGCAGTTCTTC
TRBJ2-7	-	15	TRBV7-3	TRBD2	CASARAGGGTYEQYF	TGTGCCAGCGCTCGAGCGGGGGGAGGGACCTACGAGCAGTACTTC
TRBJ2-7	-	14	TRBV28	-	CASIQSGSSYEQYF	TGTGCCAGCATCCAGTCCGGGAGTTCCTACGAGCAGTACTTC
TRBJ2-7	-	17	TRBV9	-	CASSVGERTGRAYEQYF	TGTGCCAGCAGCGTAGGGGAACGGACAGGGAGGGCCTACGAGCAGTACTTC
TRBJ1-2	many	13	TRBV9	-	CASSPIQSYGYTF	TGTGCCAGCAGCCCCATCCAGTCCTATGGCTACACCTTC
TRBJ2-7	many	14	TRBV12-3/TRBV12-4	-	CASSPGLNPYEQYF	TGTGCCAGCAGCCCGGGACTTAATCCCTACGAGCAGTACTTC
TRBJ1-1	few	14	TRBV5-1	-	CASSPALRGAEAFF	TGCGCCAGCAGCCCAGCCCTTCGGGGCGCTGAAGCTTTCTTT
TRBJ2-1	few	21	TRBV24-1	TRBD2	CATSDFFRLAGGPQRYNEQFF	TGTGCCACCAGTGATTTCTTCAGGCTAGCGGGAGGGCCGCAGAGATACAATGAGCAGTTCTTC
TRBJ2-7	few	15	TRBV6-1	-	CASSKKDRRFYEQYF	TGTGCCAGCAGTAAAAAGGACCGAAGATTCTACGAGCAGTACTTC
TRBJ2-7	few	15	TRBV5-1	-	CASSLAMGETYEQYF	TGCGCCAGCAGCTTGGCCATGGGCGAGACCTACGAGCAGTACTTC
TRBJ1-2	-	15	TRBV5-1	-	CASSSGEFIRGGYTF	TGCGCCAGCAGCTCGGGCGAATTCATTAGGGGAGGCTACACCTTC
TRBJ2-7	-	15	TRBV7-9	TRBD2	CASSITSGVAYEQYF	TGTGCCAGCAGCATTACTAGCGGAGTCGCCTACGAGCAGTACTTC
TRBJ2-1	few	14	TRBV2	-	CASSDGTSWDEQFF	TGTGCCAGCAGTGATGGAACCTCGTGGGATGAGCAGTTCTTC
TRBJ1-6	many	13	TRBV30	-	CAWSGQANSPLHF	TGTGCCTGGAGTGGACAGGCGAATTCACCCCTCCACTTT
TRBJ2-5	few	14	TRBV7-2	TRBD1	CASSQDRGLETQYF	TGTGCCAGCAGCCAGGACAGGGGTCTGGAGACCCAGTACTTC
TRBJ2-5	many	16	TRBV20-1	TRBD1	CSAPKPGQGAPGTQYF	TGCAGTGCCCCGAAACCGGGACAGGGAGCCCCAGGGACCCAGTACTTC
TRBJ1-5	-	16	TRBV20-1	-	CSAREITRGSNQPQHF	TGCAGTGCTAGAGAAATCACCCGAGGGAGCAATCAGCCCCAGCATTTT
TRBJ2-2	-	13	TRBV5-1	-	CASSLVGPGELFF	TGCGCCAGCAGCTTGGTAGGGCCCGGGGAGCTGTTTTTT
TRBJ2-1	many	13	TRBV5-1	-	CASSPTALAQQFF	TGCGCCAGCAGCCCGACTGCTTTAGCTCAGCAGTTCTTC
TRBJ2-1	many	12	TRBV28	-	CASSPHYNEQFF	TGTGCCAGCAGCCCTCATTACAATGAGCAGTTCTTC
TRBJ2-2	few	12	TRBV19	-	CASSTSIRELFF	TGTGCCAGTAGCACTAGTATCCGGGAGCTGTTTTTT
TRBJ2-5	few	16	TRBV7-2	TRBD2	CASSLGPGLSGETQYF	TGTGCCAGCAGCTTAGGACCGGGACTATCGGGAGAGACCCAGTACTTC
TRBJ1-2	-	13	TRBV20-1	TRBD1	CSATSDRLNGYTF	TGCAGTGCTACCTCGGACAGGTTAAATGGCTACACCTTC
TRBJ2-7	-	14	TRBV6-5	TRBD2	CASSSVGGSNEQYF	TGTGCCAGCAGTTCTGTGGGGGGGTCCAACGAGCAGTACTTC
TRBJ2-1	many	16	TRBV14	TRBD2	CASSQENSGRGSGLFF	TGTGCCAGCAGCCAAGAAAATAGCGGGAGGGGGTCCGGTCTGTTCTTC